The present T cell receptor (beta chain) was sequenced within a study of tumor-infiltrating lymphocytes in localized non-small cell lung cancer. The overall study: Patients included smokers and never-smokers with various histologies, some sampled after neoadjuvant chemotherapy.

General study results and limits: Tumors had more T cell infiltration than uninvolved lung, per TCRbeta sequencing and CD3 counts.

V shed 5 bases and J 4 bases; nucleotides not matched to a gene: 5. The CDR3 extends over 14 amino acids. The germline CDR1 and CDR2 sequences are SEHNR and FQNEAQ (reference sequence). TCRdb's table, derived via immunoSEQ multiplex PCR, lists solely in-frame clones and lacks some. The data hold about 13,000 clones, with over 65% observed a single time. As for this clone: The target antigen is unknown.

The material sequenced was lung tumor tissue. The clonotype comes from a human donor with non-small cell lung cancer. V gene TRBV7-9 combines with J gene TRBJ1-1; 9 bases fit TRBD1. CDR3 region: CASSLGQGPTEAFF. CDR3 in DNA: TGTGCCAGCAGCCTGGGACAGGGCCCCACTGAAGCTTTCTTT.